Below, 22 T cell receptor beta chains from the same sample are listed, as sequenced in a study of T cells in Graves' hyperthyroidism and ophthalmopathy. From RNA transcripts, TCR beta CDR3 regions were amplified. Researchers ran a first-round RT-PCR on the TCR CDR3 using the HTBI primer set. MiXCR, run by TCRdb on the multiplex PCR reads, gives a single entry per CDR3 protein. Of about 570,000 distinct CDR3 sequences listed, 40% to 55% are singletons. Input material: peripheral blood or thyroid tissue (not recorded which). Every receptor here comes from an adult woman with Graves' disease, either hyperthyroidism or ophthalmopathy (not recorded which).

This clonotype has at least ten counts. The genes are TRBV20-1 and TRBJ2-7; TRBD1 aligns across 7 bases. Germline V gene lookup returns CDR1 DFQATT and CDR2 SNEGSKA (reference sequence). The V and J ends lost 6 bases and 2 bases, in that order; junction bases with no gene match: 7. The CDR3 totals 13 residues. This chain's CDR3 is CSAIRQGAYEQYF. The CDR3 DNA reads as TGCAGTGCCATTAGACAGGGTGCCTACGAGCAGTACTTC.

The chain uses TRBV6-2 or TRBV6-3 and TRBJ2-7; D not certain. The CDR3 is 12 amino acids. The V gene lost 6 bases and the J gene lost 3 bases, with 9 bases spanning the gap. The germline gives CDR1 MNHEY, CDR2 SVGEGT. The CDR3, as DNA: TGTGCCAGCAGGGATTGGGACTACGAGCAGTACTTC. Translated: CASRDWDYEQYF.

The gene calls are TRBV5-4 and TRBJ2-3; 8 nucleotides align to TRBD2. CDR1 and CDR2 (germline): SGHNT, YYREEE (reference sequence). V gave up 4 bases and J gave up 2 bases; unmatched junction bases: 3. The CDR3 has 14 residues. For the CDR3, the DNA is TGTGCCAGCAGCCCGGGAGGGCTCACAGATACGCAGTATTTT. Translation gives CASSPGGLTDTQYF.

This clonotype was detected only a few times. This clone may be a read error of a much larger clone one base away. This chain joins TRBV5-1 and TRBJ2-7; TRBD1 aligns across 9 bases. This CDR3 has 13 amino acids. Germline loops: CDR1 SGHRS, CDR2 YFSETQ. The CDR3 bases are TGCGTCAGCAGCTCGGACAGGGGACACGAGCAGTACTTC. As protein: CVSSSDRGHEQYF.

Concerning this clonotype itself: Likely a read error: the CDR3 ends without its conserved phenylalanine or tryptophan. The DNA is left out, because the CDR3 cannot be placed on it with certainty; the CDR3 is given as TCRdb lists it. This chain connects TRBV7-2 to TRBJ1-5; the tabulated D call, TRBD1, remains unverified against the DNA. Germline loops: CDR1 SGHTA, CDR2 FQGNSA. From its first to its last residue, the CDR3 has 9 amino acids. CDR3 sequence: CASSSGQFY.

This clonotype was detected ten times or more. The chain joins TRBV6-1 to TRBJ1-4; D is ambiguous. CDR3 length equals 12 residues. Germline V CDR1 and CDR2: MNHNS, SASEGT. Trimming took off 3 bases at V and 8 bases at J, with 7 bases between the two ends. DNA of the CDR3: TGTGCCAGCAGTGAGACGAGGGAAAAACTGTTTTTT. Residues: CASSETREKLFF.

This clonotype is a singleton in its sample. The V call is TRBV25-1, the J call TRBJ2-5, with TRBD1 matching over 9 bases. With 8 bases clipped from V and 4 bases from J, the junction kept 5 bases outside the gene matches. The length of the CDR3 is 13 residues. Germline CDR1 MGHDK, CDR2 SYGVNS. This CDR3 is CASAGTGIETQYF. The CDR3 DNA sequence: TGTGCCAGCGCCGGGACAGGGATAGAGACCCAGTACTTC.

Concerning this clonotype itself: At one boundary the junction diverges from the germline segment, which might be a read error. The chain is built from TRBV15 and TRBJ2-7; TRBD2 might be the D (6 bases). The CDR3 has 17 amino acids. Germline CDR1 and CDR2: LNHNV and YYDKDF (reference sequence). The CDR3, as DNA: TGTGCCGCCAGCAGCTCCCTCCTCCGAGCCACGGGAGCGAAGCAGTACTTC. It specifies CAASSSLLRATGAKQYF.

Concerning this clonotype: This clone may be a read error of a much larger clone one base away. This chain connects TRBV12-3 or TRBV12-4 to TRBJ2-7; 7 bases agree with TRBD1. V shed 5 bases and J 7 bases; nucleotides not matched to a gene: 8. CDR3 length: 13 amino acids. The CDR3 loop reads CASSPSTGREQYF. As DNA, the CDR3 is TGTGCCAGCAGTCCATCGACAGGGAGAGAGCAGTACTTC.

V is TRBV5-1 and J is TRBJ2-2; D is unresolved. CDR3 length: 15 amino acids. Trimming removed 3 bases from V and 7 bases from J, with 16 bases in between. The V gene's germline CDR1 is SGHRS and CDR2 YFSETQ. The CDR3 here is CASSSGVGLDGELFF. DNA of the CDR3: TGCGCCAGCAGCTCTGGGGTAGGGCTTGACGGGGAGCTGTTTTTT.

Concerning this clonotype itself: The conserved phenylalanine or tryptophan normally closing the CDR3 is absent here, so this likely arose from a read error. The DNA is left out, because the CDR3 cannot be placed on it with certainty; the CDR3 is given as TCRdb lists it. This sequence joins TRBV2 and TRBJ2-5; the listed D gene, TRBD1, was not tested against the DNA. The CDR3 length equals 9 residues, ends included. CDR1 is SNHLY, CDR2 FYNNEI, per germline. The CDR3 spells CASSEGQDS.

The rearrangement joins TRBV5-1 to TRBJ2-2, with no clear D. Germline V gene data show CDR1 as SGHRS and CDR2 as YFSETQ. The CDR3 consists of 14 residues. V was clipped by 5 bases and J by 4 bases, with 12 bases between them. The CDR3 sequence is CASRDSPSTGELFF. As DNA, the CDR3 is TGCGCCAGCAGAGATAGTCCCAGCACCGGGGAGCTGTTTTTT.

This chain joins TRBV28 and TRBJ2-2; TRBD2 agrees at 7 bases. The ends lost 6 bases at V and 2 bases at J; junction bases unmatched: 3. The CDR3 consists of 14 residues. Looked up from germline, CDR1 is MDHEN and CDR2 is SYDVKM. The DNA for the CDR3 is TGTGCCAGCAGCTCTAGCGGAAACACCGGGGAGCTGTTTTTT. Its protein product is CASSSSGNTGELFF.

This clonotype was observed at least ten times. This chain connects TRBV4-1 to TRBJ1-6, with 8 bases fitting TRBD1. Germline assignment: CDR1 MGHRA and CDR2 YSYEKL. The CDR3 has 16 amino acids. J lost 10 bases, V lost 3 bases, and 11 bases had no gene match. CDR3 residues: CASSHEGQGGRSPLHF. CDR3 coding DNA: TGCGCCAGCAGCCACGAAGGACAGGGTGGGCGATCACCCCTCCACTTT.

The rearrangement uses TRBV9 and TRBJ1-2; 7 bases are a match to TRBD1. J was trimmed by 7 bases and V by 4 bases; bases with no gene match: 13. The CDR3 covers 15 residues. CDR1 is SGDLS and CDR2 is YYNGEE in the germline V gene. CDR3 nucleotides: TGTGCCAGCAGCCCGCGGGGACAGCCCTCGGGTGGCTACACCTTC. Protein: CASSPRGQPSGGYTF.

This chain uses TRBV28 with TRBJ2-7; D gene unclear. Looked up from germline, CDR1 is MDHEN and CDR2 is SYDVKM. Between the trimmed V and J ends, which lost 6 bases and 9 bases, there was a span of 18 bases. This CDR3 is built from 13 residues. The CDR3 nucleotides read TGTGCCAGCAGCCCTTGCCGCGATTGTCCGCAGTACTTC. Amino acid sequence: CASSPCRDCPQYF.

This clonotype was picked up many times. The chain combines TRBV6-5 with TRBJ1-6, with 7 positions matching TRBD1. The ends lost 2 bases at V and 6 bases at J; junction bases unmatched: 4. The CDR3 totals 15 residues. Germline CDR1 and CDR2: MNHEY and SVGAGI. In DNA, the CDR3 is TGTGCCAGCAGTTACAGGACAGGCGGTAATTCACCCCTCCACTTT. It specifies CASSYRTGGNSPLHF.

This clonotype showed up many times. V usage is TRBV12-3 or TRBV12-4 and J usage is TRBJ1-3, with TRBD1 matching 10 bases. Trimming took 2 bases from V and 7 from J; bases not matched to a gene: 2. The CDR3 is made up of 14 amino acids. In DNA, the CDR3 is TGTGCCAGCAGTTTATCGGACAGGGGGAACACCATATATTTT. Its protein product is CASSLSDRGNTIYF.

The chain links TRBV2 to TRBJ1-4, with a possible D match to TRBD1 (6 bases). CDR3 length equals 14 residues. The germline V and J ends were trimmed by 6 bases and 2 bases, with 10 bases remaining between them. The germline CDR1 and CDR2 sequences are SNHLY and FYNNEI. As DNA, the CDR3 is TGTGCCAGCAGGACAGGATTTACTAATGAAAAACTGTTTTTT. This encodes CASRTGFTNEKLFF.

A word on this clonotype: In this CDR3 the conserved last residue, phenylalanine or tryptophan, is missing, so a read error is likely. The DNA is left out, because the CDR3 cannot be placed on it with certainty; the CDR3 is given as TCRdb lists it. CDR3 residues: CASSPGTVY. The chain recombines TRBV5-6 with TRBJ1-4. The CDR3 has 9 amino acids, counting both end residues. The germline V gene has CDR1 SGHDT and CDR2 YYEEEE.

This chain connects TRBV15 to TRBJ2-3; D is possibly TRBD1 or TRBD2 (5 bases each). This CDR3 has 16 residues. The V gene's germline CDR1 is LNHNV and CDR2 YYDKDF (reference sequence). V dropped 1 base and J dropped 0 bases, with 11 bases sitting between them. CDR3 residues: CATSRGTGQSTDTQYF. The CDR3 DNA follows: TGTGCCACCAGCAGAGGTACGGGGCAAAGCACAGATACGCAGTATTTT.

This rearrangement joins TRBV7-3 to TRBJ2-2; the D gene could be TRBD1 or TRBD2 (6 bases each). This CDR3 is 17 amino acids long. The V end lost 3 bases, the J end lost 0 bases, and 14 bases lay between the germline ends. CDR1 and CDR2 from the germline V gene are SGHTA and FQGTGA. This chain's CDR3 is CASSLGGGESNTGELFF. The DNA of the CDR3 is TGTGCCAGCAGCTTGGGGGGCGGCGAGTCGAACACCGGGGAGCTGTTTTTT.